This TCR beta chain is drawn from a study of CD8 T cells in ankylosing spondylitis (dated by TCRdb to 2017 to 2019). As for the study more broadly: T cell receptor beta repertoires were profiled in healthy donors and ankylosing spondylitis patients so that disease-linked TCR variants could be found. Samples of peripheral blood were taken, and for ankylosing spondylitis patients, synovial fluid was collected as well. The full study cohort comprised 20 to 30 ankylosing spondylitis patients and some 110 healthy donors.

TCRdb lists the instrument as Illumina HiSeq 2500. TCR beta libraries were prepared by quantitative 5'-RACE with molecular barcodes. For the original study's pipeline: A new computational method, built on a probabilistic model of VDJ rearrangement, was used to identify disease-linked TCR variants. TCRdb applied fastp at Q25 and MiXCR to the public reads, then kept only in-frame beta chains. Duplicate CDR3 protein sequences are folded into a single record with the most common DNA and genes. Here the V and J calls rest on TCRdb's processing, not on the authors' analysis. Recorded for this sample are 350,000 or so distinct CDR3 sequences; approximately 8.2% of them occurred a single time. Approximately 14% of the sample lies in the top ten. The research as a whole found: According to the report, matched synovial fluid samples from ankylosing spondylitis patients were significantly enriched for the disease-linked clones. A TCR beta motif of fewer than 10 highly homologous amino acid variants appeared characteristic of blood from ankylosing spondylitis patients. In peripheral blood, the disease-linked clones were found at relatively low frequencies and had a CD8+ phenotype. Some motif variants were previously reported in synovial fluid and blood of reactive arthritis patients, suggesting common disease-initiation mechanisms.

With regard to this clonotype: There is no known antigen for this receptor. Base qualities are missing; no much larger clone stands one base away.

The CDR3 goes from the cysteine to the phenylalanine over 17 residues. Of the read, only the CDR3 DNA is kept; its 51 bases are in frame from base 1. V loses 3 bases, J loses 4 bases, and the germline ends lie 23 bases apart. From the germline V gene (reference sequence), CDR1 is DFQATT and CDR2 is SNEGSKA. The sequence is built from TRBV20-1 and TRBJ2-3; the best D guess is TRBD1, with 7 bases matching. The sample taken for sequencing was blood, either unsorted or a sorted T cell fraction (not recorded which). This receptor was obtained from a male donor with ankylosing spondylitis. For the CDR3, the sequence is CSARTGIRDWRADTQYF. The nucleotides read TGCAGTGCTAGGACAGGGATACGGGACTGGCGGGCAGATACGCAGTATTTT.